The TCR beta chain described here comes from a study of T cells in Graves' hyperthyroidism and ophthalmopathy. The CDR3 contains 14 residues. Diagnoses rested on clinical symptoms, serum thyroxine and TRAb, thyroid ultrasound and orbital computed tomography. Amplified TCR beta CDR3 regions came from RNA transcripts. HTBI primers drove first-round RT-PCR of the TCR CDR3. MiXCR, run by TCRdb on the multiplex PCR reads, gives a single entry per CDR3 protein. The table includes some 700,000 distinct CDR3 sequences, 17% detected once. This clonotype was recorded a few times. Its antigen remains unidentified. This sequence may be a read error, since a much larger clone differs from it by one base. General study findings and limits: The model anticipated ophthalmopathy a median about six months pre-onset.

This clonotype was obtained from a man aged 50 to 60 with Graves' hyperthyroidism. This chain connects TRBV12-3 or TRBV12-4 to TRBJ2-2, with a tentative D call TRBD2 (5 bases). Sequences were obtained from blood. CDR3 DNA sequence: TGTGCCAGCTTCATCGGCCCATACACCGGGGAGCTGGTTTTT. It yields the protein CASFIGPYTGELVF.